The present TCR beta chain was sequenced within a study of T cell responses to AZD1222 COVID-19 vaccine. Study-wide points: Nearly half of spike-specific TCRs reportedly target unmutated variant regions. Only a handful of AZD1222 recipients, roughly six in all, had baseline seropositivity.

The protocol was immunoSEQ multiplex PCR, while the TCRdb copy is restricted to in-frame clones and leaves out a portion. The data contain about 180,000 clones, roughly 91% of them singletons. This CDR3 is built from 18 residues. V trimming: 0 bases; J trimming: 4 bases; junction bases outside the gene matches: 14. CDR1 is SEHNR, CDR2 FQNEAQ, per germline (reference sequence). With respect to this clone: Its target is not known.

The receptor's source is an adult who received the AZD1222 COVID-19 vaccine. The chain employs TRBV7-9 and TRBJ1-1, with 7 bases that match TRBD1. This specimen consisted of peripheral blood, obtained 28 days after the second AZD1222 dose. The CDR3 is CASSLARVLDRLSTEAFF. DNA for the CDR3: TGTGCCAGCAGCTTAGCGCGGGTCTTGGACAGGCTATCCACTGAAGCTTTCTTT. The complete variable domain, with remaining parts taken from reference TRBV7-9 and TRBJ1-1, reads DTGVSQNPRHKITKRGQNVTFRCDPISEHNRLYWYRQTLGQGPEFLTYFQNEAQLEKSRLLSDRFSAERPKGSFSTLEIQRTEQGDSAMYLCASSLARVLDRLSTEAFFGQGTRLTVV.